This T cell receptor beta chain stems from a study of human T cells and chemical hapten exposure. Overall study findings and caveats: Significantly greater numbers of large CDR3 similarity clusters came from expanded TCRs than from controls.

Germline loops: CDR1 SEHNR, CDR2 FQNEAQ (reference sequence). The CDR3 covers 14 residues. Trimming left V 5 bases short and J 5 bases short, with 13 bases between. This clonotype was seen repeatedly, ten times or more. Antigen specificity is unknown. Per the authors' pipeline: From about 22,000 to 700,000 TCRs were found per sample, with a median of 95,638. TCRdb reprocessed the RACE reads with MiXCR, giving one entry per CDR3 protein. TCRdb's processing, not the authors', yielded these V and J calls. The sample lists 180,000 or so distinct CDR3 sequences; around 15% were seen once. The time point: patch test 1, 2 weeks after DPC sensitization. Documented treatment: therapeutic diphenylcyclopropenone sensitization with weekly scalp DPC. Blood draws came first, before each patch test. Alopecia patients between 18 and 70 years old and suitable for DPC were used as donors.

V gene TRBV7-9 combines with J gene TRBJ2-4, with D perhaps matching TRBD1 (6 bases). Specimen: whole blood, collected in connection with sensitization to the hapten diphenylcyclopropenone (DPC). The sequence derives from a woman between 25 and 40 years old with alopecia areata. Some clones in this sample may be carry-over from other donors' samples. Here the CDR3 reads CASSVPGQQNIQYF. As DNA, the CDR3 is TGTGCCAGCAGCGTTCCGGGACAACAAAACATTCAGTACTTC.